The clone carrying this T cell receptor (beta chain) was observed a single time. Time point indicated: recipient sample about 28 days before transplant, after cytoreduction. The record originates from a study of T cell clonotyping in hematopoietic cell transplantation. Germline V CDR1 and CDR2: MGHRA, YSYEKL. V trimming: 3 bases; J trimming: 5 bases; junction bases outside the gene matches: 7. This CDR3 comprises 14 residues. Method: immunoSEQ multiplex PCR; TCRdb's copy keeps in-frame clones and lacks some. This table has 25,000 to 30,000 clones, over 60% appearing once. This clonotype was sampled from a woman aged 25 to 39 with chronic myeloid leukemia. Some clones in this sample may be carry-over from other donors' samples. The gene calls are TRBV4-1 and TRBJ2-7, with TRBD2 matching 7 bases. This specimen consisted of peripheral blood mononuclear cells, obtained before stem cell transplant. CDR3 residues: CASSHGRGGNEQYF. DNA of the CDR3: TGCGCCAGCAGCCATGGTCGCGGGGGTAACGAGCAGTACTTC.